The T cell receptor (beta chain) under discussion was sequenced for a study of cytomegalovirus exposure and HLA in healthy donors (TCRdb year 2017). Broadly, across the study: An earlier analysis of about 530 of the donors reported 276 Gb of sequence data and about 120 million unique TCR beta sequences obtained from approximately 180 million T cells. Roughly 300 gigabases of sequencing data and tens of millions of unique TCR sequences were included in an early release covering about 700 HLA-typed donors. Of the 300 to 450 genotyped donors, over 65% fell in the genetic ancestry cluster associated with self-reported Caucasian donors. The study aimed to test whether cataloging public T cell receptors could reveal signatures of past pathogen exposure. Using immunosequencing, the study profiled T cell repertoires from around 680 subjects and related those repertoires to cytomegalovirus serostatus. In addition to the first cohort of 500 to 850 subjects, a separate validation cohort of about 120 different subjects was used. The study combined high-throughput TCR immunosequencing, statistical association of individual TCRs with disease status, and machine learning to predict cytomegalovirus infection status. A later analysis re-examined previously published TCR beta repertoires from 500 to 700 donors and added high-resolution HLA genotyping to investigate patterns of TCR occurrence. Rather than using new phenotypic data, the later analysis identified candidate immune exposures from TCR beta sequences and from how often those sequences occurred across donors. In an earlier analysis of 587 of the donors, high-throughput TCR beta sequencing was used to judge whether each TCR beta V gene segment behaved as functional or pseudogenic. Alongside the repertoire data, information on donor age, sex, ethnicity and CMV serostatus was compiled. In a later genetic analysis, genome-wide SNP genotypes for 398 of the 666 donors were used, and that subset was treated as a discovery cohort. Every repertoire in the discovery cohort had been generated on one and the same sequencing platform. HLA typing included class I and class II loci at four-digit resolution. The number of donors typed differed by locus, with 629-630 for A, B, C, DRB1 and DQB1, roughly 520 for DQA1, approximately 570 for DPA1, and under 490 for DPB1. Roughly 5 DR-DQ haplotypes were handled as single units for association and clustering because linkage in the cohort was strong. On average, approximately 250,000 unique TCR beta nucleotide sequences were sequenced per donor among a few hundred genotyped donors of the cohort, with about 19% of those sequences being non-productive. General study outcomes and caveats: Most TCR sequences were observed very rarely across donors, whereas some public TCRs were present in many individuals. A later analysis found that most CMV-associated TCR beta chains appeared HLA-restricted, with HLA associations seemingly driven largely by CMV exposure. Presence/absence analyses assumed roughly uniform sequencing depth across donors, an assumption that may not hold. In a later analysis, the rate of TCR association differed among HLA loci, with DRB1 alleles having the most associated TCRs and HLA-C alleles having the fewest. The sequencing pipeline was judged likely to have produced a cluster of highly shared sequence variants as a technical artifact. Because counts were too low, roughly 16 rarely observed V segments, including chromosome 9 orphons, were left out of the earlier analysis of several hundred of the donors. Several of the top co-occurrence clusters appeared to be linked to parvovirus B19, influenza, CMV and Epstein-Barr virus, according to a later analysis. The authors suggested that the approach could potentially be generalized to other disease states and immunological phenotypes. Immune exposure information for the cohort was limited to CMV serostatus. Because some donors lacked HLA typing at each locus, the association tests relied only on the typed subset. A later analysis found that HLA-associated TCR beta chains were more clonally expanded and had lower generation probabilities than equally common non-associated chains. In an earlier analysis of around 500 of the donors, most TCR beta V segments appeared in productive rearrangements about 87% or about 30% of the time, broadly matching IMGT annotations. According to a later genetic analysis, donors in an Asian-associated ancestry cluster had fewer N-insertions in productive TCRs than the roughly 660-donor mean. A further reported finding was that TCR beta sequences accurately predicted the HLA-A and HLA-B alleles for most subjects in the first cohort. Because the 87-base-pair reads could not distinguish some IMGT-functional V segments, including TRBV6-2 and TRBV6-3, those segments were excluded. Specific HLA alleles were associated with around 18,000 TCR beta sequences at a false discovery rate of 0.05 in a later analysis. The classifier was reported to diagnose cytomegalovirus status with high specificity and sensitivity in both the original and validation cohorts. Strong co-occurrence of HLA alleles, especially DR and DQ, made assigning TCR associations to individual alleles difficult. A total of fewer than 200 TCR beta chains were listed by the study as associated with cytomegalovirus. Correlated functional status among segregating V segments might be attributable to linkage disequilibrium, but an unknown experimental factor could not be ruled out. In this cohort, only TCR beta chains were sequenced, and detectable features were limited by the absence of alpha or paired-chain data. Three of the identified cytomegalovirus-associated TCR beta chains were confirmed in vitro to be specific for cytomegalovirus antigens. A later genetic analysis associated a missense DCLRE1C variant with V-gene and J-gene trimming of TCR beta chains, and an independent cohort replicated the association.

The cohort consisted of hundreds of healthy bone marrow donors. Cohort members were all nominally healthy when sampled, although unrecorded immune exposures were likely present. The donor was CMV seronegative and belonged to the group of approximately 320 seronegative cohort members. A peripheral blood sample was provided by each donor, and peripheral blood mononuclear cells were used for TCR beta sequencing. The Qiagen DNeasy Blood Extraction Kit was used to extract genomic DNA from the blood cell samples. Relative to germline, V is missing 5 bases and J is missing 5 bases, with 8 bases of the junction outside any gene match. Via the germline V gene, CDR1 is SGHAT and CDR2 FQNNGV. Inclusive of the bounding cysteine and phenylalanine, the CDR3 is 14 residues long. The CDR3 DNA has 42 bases and is translated from base 1. To note about this clone: Its antigen has not been determined.

The library was obtained by the immunoSEQ multiplex PCR assay. A mixture of 60 forward primers for TCR Vbeta segments and 13 reverse primers for TCR Jbeta segments was used in the multiplex PCR. A multiplex PCR assay on genomic DNA amplified the CDR3 region of rearranged TCR beta genes. On the Illumina HiSeq System, the amplified TCR beta libraries were sequenced as 87-base-pair reads. The original methods were these. In a later analysis, roughly 80 million unique TCR beta chains were counted across the 500 to 850 repertoires, and about 10 million of these chains were shared by at least two donors. To remove PCR and sequencing errors, raw reads were error-corrected and collapsed into unique sequences using a nearest-neighbor algorithm that merged closely related sequences. To assign V, D and J gene segments, CDR3 sequences were aligned to IMGT reference sequences. For a sequence to be retained, at least a six-nucleotide match to both a V gene segment and a J gene segment was required. Rearrangements were called productive when the CDR3 lacked stop codons and stayed in frame with V and J; all others were non-productive. Following IMGT convention, CDR3 was defined as the stretch from the second conserved V-encoded cysteine to the conserved J-encoded phenylalanine. Sequences without an unambiguous match to a single V gene segment were excluded from the earlier analysis of about 630 of the donors. In an earlier analysis of approximately 610 of the donors, V segments were called functional above 56.7% productive rearrangements and were called segregating when the between-donor standard deviation exceeded 5%. To diagnose cytomegalovirus status from the catalog of TCR beta chain sequences, a statistical classification framework was built. In a later analysis, TCR nucleotide sequences were compared against IMGT/GENE-DB human TR gene sequences so that V and J genes could be assigned. The TCRdist pipeline was used in a later analysis to assign CDR3 sequences and most-parsimonious VDJ recombination scenarios. In a later analysis, each TCR beta chain was defined by its CDR3 amino acid sequence together with its V-gene family, and reads without a unique V-gene family were excluded. In a later analysis, 450 to 600 highly shared, low-generation-probability nucleotide sequences were removed to address suspected cross-contamination and a sequencing artifact. In a later analysis, a clonal expansion index was calculated for each public chain from normalized within-repertoire ranks of inferred template counts. Generation probabilities in a later analysis came from a VDJ recombination model fitted to out-of-frame rearrangements, and those results were checked against IGoR. A later analysis scored TCR-TCR, TCR-HLA and TCR-CMV co-occurrence with hypergeometric tests, applying a repertoire-size bias correction to TCR pairs. In a later analysis, false discovery rates were estimated by permuting HLA or CMV assignments 20 times. In a later analysis, co-occurring TCRs were grouped with DBSCAN, and TCRdist sequence similarity was added when clustering was performed within HLA-allele-positive subsets. Repertoires with fewer than 30,000 or more than 120,000 public chains were left out of co-occurrence clustering, as were five repertoires with anomalous nucleotide sharing. What TCRdb holds here is the immuneACCESS table cut down to in-frame rearrangements. Part of the clones is not present; checked against another copy, under half of the missing clones reflect an unresolved V gene, and the others are unexplained. For V, J and clone size, that table is used; D and trimming come from the DNA. This sample's listing comprises around 39,000 clones. Of the sample, 4% is held by the ten largest clones.

This TCR came from a male donor in good health and CMV-seronegative. The rearranged chain carries TRBV11-2 and TRBJ1-2, with 7 bases matching TRBD1. The source material was PBMCs. The CDR3 protein: CASSRGTDYYGYTF. The DNA reads TGTGCCAGCAGCCGAGGGACAGATTATTATGGCTACACCTTC.